The 4 T cell receptor beta chains presented below share a single source sample, sequenced in a study of T-cell memory formation after mild COVID-19. One entry per CDR3 protein results from TCRdb running MiXCR on the 5' RACE reads. The sample shows 300,000 to 350,000 distinct CDR3 sequences, 10% to 15% of them seen only once. The specimen sequenced was PBMCs or a T cell subset sorted from them (not recorded which). Source of these receptors: a man between 18 and 35 years old who had mild COVID-19 (a few samples of this study predate the infection). Cell type and time point are not known.

This clonotype was seen many times. The V and J genes are TRBV15 and TRBJ2-3, with D possibly matching TRBD2 (6 bases). Germline V lookup: CDR1 LNHNV, CDR2 YYDKDF (reference sequence). The length of the CDR3 is 16 residues. The V end lost 0 bases, the J end lost 6 bases, and 16 bases lay between the germline ends. The CDR3 sequence: CATSRDVREFRDTQYF. The CDR3 DNA reads as TGTGCCACCAGCAGAGATGTTCGGGAGTTTCGGGATACGCAGTATTTT. The full variable domain, its missing parts supplied by reference TRBV15 and TRBJ2-3, is DAMVIQNPRYQVTQFGKPVTLSCSQTLNHNVMYWYQQKSSQAPKLLFHYYDKDFNNEADTPDNFQSRRPNTSFCFLDIRSPGLGDTAMYLCATSRDVREFRDTQYFGPGTRLTVL.

This clonotype was counted ten times or more. The chain employs TRBV7-2 and TRBJ1-2, with no clear D. V shed 1 base and J shed 2 bases, with 11 bases lying between them. The germline V gene encodes CDR1 SGHTA and CDR2 FQGNSA. This CDR3 region has 15 residues. The CDR3 sequence is CASSLVPGLNYGYTF. The DNA for the CDR3 is TGTGCCAGCAGCTTAGTACCGGGGTTGAACTATGGCTACACCTTC. Looking up the rest from reference TRBV7-2 and TRBJ1-2 gives the full variable domain: GAGVSQSPSNKVTEKGKDVELRCDPISGHTALYWYRQSLGQGLEFLIYFQGNSAPDKSGLPSDRFSAERTGGSVSTLTIQRTQQEDSAVYLCASSLVPGLNYGYTFGSGTRLTVV.

This clonotype was counted a few times. J is TRBJ1-1 and V is TRBV20-1; a possible D gene is TRBD1 (5 bases). CDR3 length: 12 amino acids. The germline V gene encodes CDR1 DFQATT and CDR2 SNEGSKA (reference sequence). V dropped 5 bases and J dropped 1 base, with 8 bases sitting between them. The CDR3 spells CSARQQNTEAFF. CDR3 coding DNA: TGCAGTGCTCGACAGCAGAACACTGAAGCTTTCTTT.

This clonotype was counted only a few times. The CDR3 is CASGRGSNYGYTF. The CDR3 nucleotides read TGTGCCAGCGGAAGGGGTTCGAACTATGGCTACACCTTC. The chain couples TRBV12-3 or TRBV12-4 to TRBJ1-2; TRBD1 might be the D (5 bases). The CDR3 loop spans 13 amino acids. V lost 8 bases, J lost 2 bases, and 12 bases lay in between.